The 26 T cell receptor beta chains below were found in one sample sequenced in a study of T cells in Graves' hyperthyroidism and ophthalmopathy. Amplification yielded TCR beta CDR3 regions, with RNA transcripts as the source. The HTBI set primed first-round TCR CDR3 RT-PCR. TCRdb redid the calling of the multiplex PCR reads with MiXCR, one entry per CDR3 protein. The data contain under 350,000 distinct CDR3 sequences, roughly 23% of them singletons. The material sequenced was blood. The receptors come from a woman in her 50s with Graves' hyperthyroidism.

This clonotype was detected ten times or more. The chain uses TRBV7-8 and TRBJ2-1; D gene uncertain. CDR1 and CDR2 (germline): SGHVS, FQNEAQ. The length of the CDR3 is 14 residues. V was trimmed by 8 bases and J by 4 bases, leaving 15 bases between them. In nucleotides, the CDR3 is TGTGCCAGCCAATCGGGTAATTCGTACAATGAGCAGTTCTTC. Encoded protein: CASQSGNSYNEQFF.

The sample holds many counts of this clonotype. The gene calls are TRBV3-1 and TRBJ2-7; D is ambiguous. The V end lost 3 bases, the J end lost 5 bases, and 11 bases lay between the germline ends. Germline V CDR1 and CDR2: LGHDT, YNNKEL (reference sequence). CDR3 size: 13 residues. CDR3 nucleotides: TGTGCCAGCAGCCATCAGGTTGGGAACGAGCAGTACTTC. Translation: CASSHQVGNEQYF.

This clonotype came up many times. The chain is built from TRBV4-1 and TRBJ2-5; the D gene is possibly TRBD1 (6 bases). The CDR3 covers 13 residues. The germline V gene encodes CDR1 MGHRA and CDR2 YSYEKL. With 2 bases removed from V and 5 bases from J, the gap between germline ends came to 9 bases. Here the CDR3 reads CASSQPQGETQYF. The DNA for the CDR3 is TGCGCCAGCAGCCAACCTCAGGGGGAGACCCAGTACTTC.

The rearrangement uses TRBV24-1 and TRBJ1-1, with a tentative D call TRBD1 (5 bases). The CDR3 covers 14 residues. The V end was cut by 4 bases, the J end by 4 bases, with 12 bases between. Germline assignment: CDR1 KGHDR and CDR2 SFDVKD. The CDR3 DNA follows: TGTGCCACCAGTGAGACCGGGGCGTCCACTGAAGCTTTCTTT. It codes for CATSETGASTEAFF.

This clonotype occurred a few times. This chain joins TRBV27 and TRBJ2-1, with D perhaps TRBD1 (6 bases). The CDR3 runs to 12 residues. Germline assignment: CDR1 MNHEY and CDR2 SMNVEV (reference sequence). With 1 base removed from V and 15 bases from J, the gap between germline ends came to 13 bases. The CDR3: CASSLFGGLWFF. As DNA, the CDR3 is TGTGCCAGCAGTTTATTTGGGGGCCTCTGGTTCTTC.

CDR3 region: CASSLRGAGNIQYF. As DNA, the CDR3 is TGCGCCAGCAGCTTGAGAGGGGCAGGGAACATTCAGTACTTC. This chain joins TRBV5-1 and TRBJ2-4; the D call may be TRBD1 or TRBD2 (5 bases each). Trimming took off 1 base at V and 7 bases at J, with 12 bases between the two ends. Germline V gene data show CDR1 as SGHRS and CDR2 as YFSETQ. The CDR3 is 14 residues long.

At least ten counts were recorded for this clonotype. For the CDR3, the DNA is TGCAGTGCTAGAGATCTGGACAGGGATGAAAAACTGTTTTTT. Translated: CSARDLDRDEKLFF. The chain carries TRBV20-1 and TRBJ1-4; TRBD1 matches at 8 bases. CDR3 length equals 14 residues. Germline V gene sequence: CDR1 DFQATT, CDR2 SNEGSKA (reference sequence). The ends lost 0 bases at V and 6 bases at J; junction bases unmatched: 3.

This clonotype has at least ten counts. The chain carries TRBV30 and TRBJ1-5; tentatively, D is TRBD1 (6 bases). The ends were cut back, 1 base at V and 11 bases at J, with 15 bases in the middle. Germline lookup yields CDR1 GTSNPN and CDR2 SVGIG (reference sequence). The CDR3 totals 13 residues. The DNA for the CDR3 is TGTGCCTGGAGTGAACAGGGCCAGACGGCCCAGCATTTT. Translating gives CAWSEQGQTAQHF.

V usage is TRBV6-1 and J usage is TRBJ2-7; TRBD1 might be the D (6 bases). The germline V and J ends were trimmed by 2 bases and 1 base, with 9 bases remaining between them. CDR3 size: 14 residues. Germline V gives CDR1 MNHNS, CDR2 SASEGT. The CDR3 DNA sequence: TGTGCCAGCAGTGAATATAGGGGGTCCTACGAGCAGTACTTC. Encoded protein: CASSEYRGSYEQYF.

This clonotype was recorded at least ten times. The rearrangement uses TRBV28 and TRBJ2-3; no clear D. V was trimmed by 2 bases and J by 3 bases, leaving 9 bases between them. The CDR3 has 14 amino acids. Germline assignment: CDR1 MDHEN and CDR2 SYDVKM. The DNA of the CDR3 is TGTGCCAGCAGTTTAAGTTCGAGAACAGATACGCAGTATTTT. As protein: CASSLSSRTDTQYF. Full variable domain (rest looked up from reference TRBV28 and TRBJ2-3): DVKVTQSSRYLVKRTGEKVFLECVQDMDHENMFWYRQDPGLGLRLIYFSYDVKMKEKGDIPEGYSVSREKKERFSLILESASTNQTSMYLCASSLSSRTDTQYFGPGTRLTVL.

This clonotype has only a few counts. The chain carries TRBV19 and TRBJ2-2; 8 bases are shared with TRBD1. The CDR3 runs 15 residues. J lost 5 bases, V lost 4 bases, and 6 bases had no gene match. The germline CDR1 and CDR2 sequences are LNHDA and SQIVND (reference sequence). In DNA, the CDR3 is TGTGCCAGTAGTACTATGCAGGGGGCTACCGGGGAGCTGTTTTTT. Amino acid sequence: CASSTMQGATGELFF. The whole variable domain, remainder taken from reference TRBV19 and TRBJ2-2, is DGGITQSPKYLFRKEGQNVTLSCEQNLNHDAMYWYRQDPGQGLRLIYYSQIVNDFQKGDIAEGYSVSREKKESFPLTVTSAQKNPTAFYLCASSTMQGATGELFFGEGSRLTVL.

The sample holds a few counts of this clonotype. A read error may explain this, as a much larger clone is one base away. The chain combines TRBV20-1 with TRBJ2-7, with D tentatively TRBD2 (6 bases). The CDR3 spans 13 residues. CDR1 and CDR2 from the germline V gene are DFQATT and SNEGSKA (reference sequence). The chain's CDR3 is CGGKVGGSYEQYF. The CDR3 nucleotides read TGCGGCGGAAAGGTGGGGGGATCCTACGAGCAGTACTTC.

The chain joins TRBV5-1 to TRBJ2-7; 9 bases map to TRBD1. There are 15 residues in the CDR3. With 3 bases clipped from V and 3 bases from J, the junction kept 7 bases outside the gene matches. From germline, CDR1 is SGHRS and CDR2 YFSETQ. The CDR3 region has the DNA TGCGCCAGCAGCTGGGGACAGGGTCAACTCTACGAGCAGTACTTC. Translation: CASSWGQGQLYEQYF. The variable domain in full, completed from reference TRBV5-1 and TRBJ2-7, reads KAGVTQTPRYLIKTRGQQVTLSCSPISGHRSVSWYQQTPGQGLQFLFEYFSETQRNKGNFPGRFSGRQFSNSRSEMNVSTLELGDSALYLCASSWGQGQLYEQYFGPGTRLTVT.

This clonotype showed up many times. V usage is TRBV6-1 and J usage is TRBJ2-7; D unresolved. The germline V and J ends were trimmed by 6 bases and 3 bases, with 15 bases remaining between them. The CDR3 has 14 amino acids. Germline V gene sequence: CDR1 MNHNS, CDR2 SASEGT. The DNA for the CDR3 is TGTGCCAGCAGGTCCTCCGGGCCGGACTACGAGCAGTACTTC. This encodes CASRSSGPDYEQYF.

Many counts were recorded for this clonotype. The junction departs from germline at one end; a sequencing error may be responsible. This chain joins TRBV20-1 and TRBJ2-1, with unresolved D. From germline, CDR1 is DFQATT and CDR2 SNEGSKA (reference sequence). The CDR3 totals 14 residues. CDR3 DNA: TGCAGTGCTACGAGGCCCCTCTCCCACAATGAGCAGTTCTTC. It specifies CSATRPLSHNEQFF.

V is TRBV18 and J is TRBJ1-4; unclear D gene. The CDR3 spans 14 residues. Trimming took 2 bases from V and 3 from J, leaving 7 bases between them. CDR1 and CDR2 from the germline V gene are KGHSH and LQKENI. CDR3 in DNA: TGTGCCAGCTCACCAGGCCGGCCTAATGAAAAACTGTTTTTT. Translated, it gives CASSPGRPNEKLFF.

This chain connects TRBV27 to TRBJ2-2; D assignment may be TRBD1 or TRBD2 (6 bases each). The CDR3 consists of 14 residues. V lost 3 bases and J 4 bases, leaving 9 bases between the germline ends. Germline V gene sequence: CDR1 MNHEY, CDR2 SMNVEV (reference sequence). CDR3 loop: CASSFGGLTGELFF. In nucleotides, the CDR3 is TGTGCCAGCAGTTTTGGGGGGCTCACCGGGGAGCTGTTTTTT.

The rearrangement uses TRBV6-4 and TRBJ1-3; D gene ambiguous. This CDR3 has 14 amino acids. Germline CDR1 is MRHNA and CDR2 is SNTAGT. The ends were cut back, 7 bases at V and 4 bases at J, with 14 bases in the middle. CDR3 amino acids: CASTAGAEGNTIYF. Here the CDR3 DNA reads TGTGCCAGCACCGCAGGAGCGGAAGGAAACACCATATATTTT.

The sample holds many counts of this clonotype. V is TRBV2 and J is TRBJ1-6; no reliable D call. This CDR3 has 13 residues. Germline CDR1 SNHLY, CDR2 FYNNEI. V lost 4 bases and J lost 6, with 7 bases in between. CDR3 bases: TGTGCCAGCAGTGCGGGGATTAATTCACCCCTCCACTTT. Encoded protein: CASSAGINSPLHF.

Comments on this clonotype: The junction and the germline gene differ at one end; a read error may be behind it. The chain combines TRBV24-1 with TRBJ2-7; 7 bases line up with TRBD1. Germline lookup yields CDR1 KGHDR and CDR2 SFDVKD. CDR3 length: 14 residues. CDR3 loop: CAASDPRTGYEQYF. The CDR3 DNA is TGTGCCGCCAGTGATCCCCGGACAGGCTACGAGCAGTACTTC.

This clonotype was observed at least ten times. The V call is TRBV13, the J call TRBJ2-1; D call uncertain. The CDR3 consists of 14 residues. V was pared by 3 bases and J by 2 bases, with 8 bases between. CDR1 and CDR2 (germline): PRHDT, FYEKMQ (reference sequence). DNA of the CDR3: TGTGCCAGCAGCTTCAGAGGCCCCTACAATGAGCAGTTCTTC. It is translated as CASSFRGPYNEQFF.

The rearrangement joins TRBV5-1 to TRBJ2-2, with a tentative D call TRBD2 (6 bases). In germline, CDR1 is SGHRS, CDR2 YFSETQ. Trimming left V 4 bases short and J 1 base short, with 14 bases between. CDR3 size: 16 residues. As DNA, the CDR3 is TGCGCCAGCAGCAGTGGGGTCGGGGGGAACACCGGGGAGCTGTTTTTT. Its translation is CASSSGVGGNTGELFF.

CDR3 protein: CASTPTGLQGGYTQYF. The CDR3 DNA is TGTGCCAGCACCCCCACAGGCCTTCAGGGGGGGTATACGCAGTATTTT. The chain employs TRBV12-3 or TRBV12-4 and TRBJ2-3; D tentatively reads TRBD1 or TRBD2 (7 bases each). Trimming took off 7 bases at V and 7 bases at J, with 24 bases between the two ends. CDR3 size: 16 residues.

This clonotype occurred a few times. The CDR3 DNA reads TGTGCCAGCAGCCAAGCTCCCGGGACTAGCTTTCCCTACGAGCAGTACTTC. Protein product: CASSQAPGTSFPYEQYF. J is TRBJ2-7 and V is TRBV4-2; TRBD2 agrees at 9 bases. The CDR3 totals 17 residues. V gave up 1 base and J gave up 2 bases; unmatched junction bases: 9. The germline V gene encodes CDR1 LGHNA and CDR2 YNFKEQ.

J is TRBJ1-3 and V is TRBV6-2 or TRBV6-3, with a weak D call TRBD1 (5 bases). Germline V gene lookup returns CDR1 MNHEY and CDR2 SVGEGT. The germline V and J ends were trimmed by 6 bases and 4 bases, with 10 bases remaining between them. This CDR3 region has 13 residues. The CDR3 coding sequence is TGTGCCAGCAGCAGGGCACTAGGAAACACCATATATTTT. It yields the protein CASSRALGNTIYF.

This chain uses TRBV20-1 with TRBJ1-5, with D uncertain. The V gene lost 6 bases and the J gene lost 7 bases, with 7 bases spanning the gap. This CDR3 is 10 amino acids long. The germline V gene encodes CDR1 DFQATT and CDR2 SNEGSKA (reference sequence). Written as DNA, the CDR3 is TGCAGTGCCGGCGAACAGCCCCAGCATTTT. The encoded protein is CSAGEQPQHF.